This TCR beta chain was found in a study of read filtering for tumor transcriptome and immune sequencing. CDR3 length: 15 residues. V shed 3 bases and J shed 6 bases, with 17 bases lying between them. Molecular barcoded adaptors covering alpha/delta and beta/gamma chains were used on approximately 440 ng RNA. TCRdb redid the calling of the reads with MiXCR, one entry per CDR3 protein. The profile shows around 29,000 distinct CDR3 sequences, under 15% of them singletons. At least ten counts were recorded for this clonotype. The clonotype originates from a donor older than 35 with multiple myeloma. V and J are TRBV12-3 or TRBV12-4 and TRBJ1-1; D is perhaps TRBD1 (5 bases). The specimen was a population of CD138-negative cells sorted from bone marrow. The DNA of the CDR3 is TGTGCCAGCAGTTTTTGGGCTGCCGAAGGGGCTGAAGCTTTCTTT. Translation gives CASSFWAAEGAEAFF.